Below, 3 T cell receptor beta chains from the same sample are listed, as sequenced in a study of blood T cell repertoires in COVID-19. Profiling relied on immunoSEQ multiplex PCR, and the TCRdb table lists in-frame clones only, not all of them. The profile covers under 200,000 clones, with about 81% appearing a single time and about 15% taken by the ten largest. Sequenced material: peripheral blood. All receptors come from a man younger than 45 with active or convalescent COVID-19.

This clone was seen a handful of times. The J gene is TRBJ1-5, the V gene TRBV7-6; D uncertain. The V end was cut by 0 bases, the J end by 0 bases, with 6 bases between. The CDR3 totals 15 residues. The V gene's germline CDR1 is SGHVS and CDR2 FNYEAQ. DNA of the CDR3: TGTGCCAGCAGCTTAGCGCCAGATAGCAATCAGCCCCAGCATTTT. Its protein product is CASSLAPDSNQPQHF.

The V and J genes are TRBV28 and TRBJ1-4; 8 nucleotides agree with TRBD1. CDR1 is MDHEN, CDR2 SYDVKM, per germline. The CDR3 has 16 residues. J was trimmed by 4 bases and V by 4 bases; bases with no gene match: 8. CDR3 DNA sequence: TGTGCCAGCAGTTCTGGGACAGGTGGTTTTAATGAAAAACTGTTTTTT. Amino acid sequence: CASSSGTGGFNEKLFF.

The chain employs TRBV6-4 and TRBJ2-1; 10 positions agree with TRBD1. The CDR3 runs to 14 residues. Unmatched junction bases numbered 8, after V lost 6 bases and J lost 9 bases. Germline values: CDR1 MRHNA, CDR2 SNTAGT. In DNA, the CDR3 is TGTGCCAGCAGGGGGGACAGGGGCGTTGGTGAGCAGTTCTTC. Its protein is CASRGDRGVGEQFF.